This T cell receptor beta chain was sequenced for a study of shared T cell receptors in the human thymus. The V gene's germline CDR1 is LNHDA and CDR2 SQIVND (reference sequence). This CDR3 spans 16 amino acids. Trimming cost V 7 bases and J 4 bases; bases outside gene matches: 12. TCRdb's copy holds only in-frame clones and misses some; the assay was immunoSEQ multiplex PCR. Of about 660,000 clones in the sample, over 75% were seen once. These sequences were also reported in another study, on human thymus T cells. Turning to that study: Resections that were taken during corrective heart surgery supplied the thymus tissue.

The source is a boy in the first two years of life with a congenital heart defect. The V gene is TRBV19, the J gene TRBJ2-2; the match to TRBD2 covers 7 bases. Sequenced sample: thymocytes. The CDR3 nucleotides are TGTGCCAGTACCTGCCGAAGAAGCGGGACCACCGGGGAGCTGTTTTTT. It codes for CASTCRRSGTTGELFF. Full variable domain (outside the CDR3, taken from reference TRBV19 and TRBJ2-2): DGGITQSPKYLFRKEGQNVTLSCEQNLNHDAMYWYRQDPGQGLRLIYYSQIVNDFQKGDIAEGYSVSREKKESFPLTVTSAQKNPTAFYLCASTCRRSGTTGELFFGEGSRLTVL.